The TCR beta chain under discussion was sequenced for a study of human T cells and chemical hapten exposure (dated by TCRdb to about 2021). Turning to the overall study: For sensitization, 2% DPC in acetone was applied to a 2 cm by 2 cm area of upper inner arm skin. Patch testing was done on the upper back using Finn chambers containing 0.01% DPC, and results were scored after 6 days according to International Contact Dermatitis Research Group standards. For TCR sequencing, blood came from about 28 alopecia patients at anywhere from one to four time points (pre-sensitization, 2, 6 and 24 weeks). Libraries were pooled for sequencing, and variation in per-sample TCR yields was attributed mainly to small differences in library volumes within the pool. Patient blood was sampled pre-sensitization (week 0) and at 2, 6 and about 24 weeks after DPC sensitization. The mostly female patient cohort included alopecia areata with under or over 50% scalp involvement, alopecia totalis and alopecia universalis. In alopecia patients, the study followed how the peripheral blood TCR repertoire changed in vivo over primary and secondary sensitization to diphenylcyclopropenone (DPC), a hapten. Throughout the study period of 20 to 25 weeks, patients also received therapeutic DPC doses to the scalp every week. Study-level results and caveats: All patients had alopecia, a presumed autoimmune disease, so their immune response might differ from that of healthy individuals. A positive correlation was found between the number of PT1 expanded TCRs and patch test score, with significance reached at thresholds 8, 16 and 32 but not 4. Repeated subsampling changed both the strength of the expansion versus patch-test correlation and the threshold at which the correlation became significant. Expanded TCRs formed significantly more large CDR3 similarity clusters than pre-sensitization or healthy control sets, consistent with antigen-driven responses. The number of TCRs above 1 in 1000 frequency did not change with DPC sensitization; there was no evidence of global repertoire structure alterations.

The library was prepared using RACE. Sequencer: NextSeq 500. Library preparation attached unique molecular identifiers to individual cDNA molecules for quantitative, reproducible TCR counting. Each blood RNA sample was used to sequence both TCR alpha and TCR beta chains. The published analysis was carried out like this. Samples had a median of approximately 96,000 TCRs, with a range from roughly 20,000 to 700,000. The Decombinator software suite was used to annotate V, J and CDR3 in the TCR reads. To make PS versus PT1 abundance plots, every sample was subsampled to the same number of TCRs (28,000). TCRs were defined as expanded if absent before sensitization and observed at least eight times at the 2-week time point. TCRdb cleaned the public reads at Q25 with fastp, built clones with MiXCR and kept in-frame beta chains. Here each entry gathers all rows of one CDR3 protein and keeps the most common genes and DNA. For this entry, the V and J calls and clone size follow TCRdb and not the study's own pipeline. The sample has roughly 54,000 distinct CDR3 sequences on record, about 10% of them singletons. In total, the top ten clones hold less than 2% of the sample.

This clonotype has at least ten counts. The antigen it binds to is not known. The record has no base qualities; no much larger clone is one base away. V is shortened by 5 bases, J by 8 bases, and the region joining them spans 12 bases. The cysteine opens and the phenylalanine closes a CDR3 of 12 amino acids. Kept here is only the CDR3 DNA, which spans 36 bases and is read in frame from base 1. According to the germline V gene (reference sequence), CDR1 reads PRHDT and CDR2 reads FYEKMQ. The time point label corresponds to: patch test 2, 6 weeks after DPC sensitization. Sample treatment or condition, as interpreted from the label and publication: therapeutic diphenylcyclopropenone sensitization with weekly scalp DPC. At every patch-test visit, the blood draw took place before the patch test was put on. Patients were considered eligible if aged 18 to 70, diagnosed with alopecia and deemed suitable for DPC therapy, and patients were excluded if pregnant. Total RNA was extracted from unfractionated whole blood collected in Tempus Blood RNA tubes.

Material: whole blood, obtained in connection with sensitization to the hapten diphenylcyclopropenone (DPC). The sequence derives from a woman in her forties or fifties with alopecia areata. Some clones in this sample may be carry-over from other donors' samples. This chain is built from TRBV13 and TRBJ1-1; there is no confident call for the D gene. The CDR3 protein sequence reads: CASSLKTLEAFF. The DNA sequence is given as TGTGCCAGCAGCCTAAAGACCTTAGAAGCTTTCTTT.